This T cell receptor beta chain was identified during a study of beta chain features in type 1 diabetes. Overall study results and limits: Patients with Type 1 diabetes showed moderately but significantly shorter TCRB CDR3s in all four CD4+ subsets.

This clone is labeled medium-sized (0.01 to 0.1%). Antigen unknown. The investigators reverse transcribed all of the isolated RNA, so they sequenced expressed TCRB transcripts. The assay was immunoSEQ multiplex PCR, and TCRdb's table has in-frame clones only and misses some. The table has approximately 120,000 clones, 15% to 20% seen once; the top ten hold 2% to 3%. Germline CDR1 is SGHNT and CDR2 is YYREEE (reference sequence). The CDR3 spans 12 residues. Trimming removed 3 bases at V and 7 bases at J, with 10 bases between. This TCR came from a man between 18 and 29 years old with type 1 diabetes. V usage is TRBV5-4 and J usage is TRBJ1-2; D gene ambiguous. Specimen: central memory CD4+ T cells from blood. The CDR3 here is CASSSSWSGYTF. CDR3 coding DNA: TGTGCCAGCAGCTCTAGCTGGAGTGGCTACACCTTC.